This record covers a single TCR beta chain. These data come from a study of cytomegalovirus exposure and HLA in healthy donors. Germline V gene data show CDR1 as LNHDA and CDR2 as SQIVND (reference sequence). This CDR3 comprises 16 residues. The junction had 12 bases not matched to a gene; V was cut back by 3 bases and J by 6 bases. Both 60 Vbeta primers and 13 Jbeta primers went into the PCR. Data came from immunoSEQ multiplex PCR; TCRdb stores just in-frame clones and leaves some out. Among 150,000 to 200,000 clones listed, roughly 80% were seen once. Specimen: PBMCs. This chain connects TRBV19 to TRBJ2-7; TRBD1 matches at 9 bases. The clonotype was recovered from a male donor in good health and CMV-seronegative. The DNA of the CDR3 is TGTGCCAGTAGTATTCCGGACAGGGGCCACACAGCCGAGCAGTACTTC. It encodes CASSIPDRGHTAEQYF.